This T cell receptor (beta chain) was obtained from a study of shared clonotypes between healthy human individuals. Only a few counts were recorded for this clone. Relative to the germline gene, one junction end is altered; a read error may explain this. Produced via immunoSEQ multiplex PCR; TCRdb's table is partial and in-frame only. Counted here are about 1 million clones, about 75% occurring once; the ten biggest clones make up about 1.4%. This clonotype was obtained from a man between 18 and 35 years old in good health. What was sequenced was memory CD4+ T cells sorted from blood. Subset meaning: CD45RA-negative fraction.

CDR3 sequence: CASTITPGQAGNTIYF. Here the CDR3 DNA reads TGTGCCAGCACCATTACTCCGGGACAGGCTGGGAACACCATATATTTT. The rearrangement uses TRBV7-9 and TRBJ1-3; 8 nucleotides match TRBD1. The germline gives CDR1 SEHNR, CDR2 FQNEAQ (reference sequence). CDR3 size: 16 residues.